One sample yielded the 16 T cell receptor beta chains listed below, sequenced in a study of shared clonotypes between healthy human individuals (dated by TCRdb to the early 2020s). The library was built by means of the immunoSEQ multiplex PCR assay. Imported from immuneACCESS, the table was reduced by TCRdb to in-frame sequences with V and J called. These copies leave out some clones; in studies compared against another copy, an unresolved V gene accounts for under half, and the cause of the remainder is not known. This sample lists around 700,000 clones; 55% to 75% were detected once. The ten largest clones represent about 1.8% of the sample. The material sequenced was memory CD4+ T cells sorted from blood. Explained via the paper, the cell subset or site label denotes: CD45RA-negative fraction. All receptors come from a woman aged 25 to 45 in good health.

CDR3 sequence reads: CATSAQMGGGGTDTQYF. The CDR3 DNA sequence: TGTGCCACCAGCGCCCAAATGGGGGGAGGGGGTACAGATACGCAGTATTTT. V and J are TRBV15 and TRBJ2-3; D may be TRBD2 (7 bases). CDR1 LNHNV and CDR2 YYDKDF come from the germline V gene (reference sequence). Trimming left V 5 bases short and J 3 bases short, with 21 bases between. This CDR3 contains 17 residues.

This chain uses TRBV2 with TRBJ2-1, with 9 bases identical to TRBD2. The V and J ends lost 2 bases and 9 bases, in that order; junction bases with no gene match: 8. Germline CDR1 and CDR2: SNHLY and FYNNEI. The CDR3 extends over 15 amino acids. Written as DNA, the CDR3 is TGTGCCAGCAGTGAATATGGCGGGAGGGCCAGTGAGCAGTTCTTC. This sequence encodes CASSEYGGRASEQFF.

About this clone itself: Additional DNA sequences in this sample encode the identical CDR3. CDR3 sequence (DNA): TGTGCCAGCAGTTTGAGTCAAGATACGCAGTATTTT. Amino acid sequence: CASSLSQDTQYF. The chain couples TRBV28 to TRBJ2-3; D unresolved. Germline assignment: CDR1 MDHEN and CDR2 SYDVKM. CDR3 length equals 12 residues. With 3 bases removed from V and 5 bases from J, the gap between germline ends came to 6 bases.

The CDR3 region is CASSDGGNTIYF. The CDR3 nucleotides are TGTGCCAGCAGTGACGGGGGGAACACCATATATTTT. The J gene is TRBJ1-3, the V gene TRBV6-4; D might be TRBD1 (5 bases). The germline CDR1 and CDR2 sequences are MRHNA and SNTAGT. The CDR3 is 12 residues long. Deletions cut 2 bases from V and 7 bases from J, with 6 bases between.

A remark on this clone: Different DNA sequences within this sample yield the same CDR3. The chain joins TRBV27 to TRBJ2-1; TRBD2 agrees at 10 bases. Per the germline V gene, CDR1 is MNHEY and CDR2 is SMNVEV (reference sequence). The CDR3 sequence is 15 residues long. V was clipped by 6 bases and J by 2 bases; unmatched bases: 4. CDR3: CASSLSGRAYNEQFF. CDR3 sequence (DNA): TGTGCCAGCAGCCTGAGCGGGAGGGCCTACAATGAGCAGTTCTTC.

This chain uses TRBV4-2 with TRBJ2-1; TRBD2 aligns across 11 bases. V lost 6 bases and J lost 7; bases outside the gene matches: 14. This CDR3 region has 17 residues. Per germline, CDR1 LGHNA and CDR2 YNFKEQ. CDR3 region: CASSFSLTSGTGNEQFF. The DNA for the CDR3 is TGTGCCAGCAGTTTTTCTTTGACTAGCGGGACGGGGAATGAGCAGTTCTTC.

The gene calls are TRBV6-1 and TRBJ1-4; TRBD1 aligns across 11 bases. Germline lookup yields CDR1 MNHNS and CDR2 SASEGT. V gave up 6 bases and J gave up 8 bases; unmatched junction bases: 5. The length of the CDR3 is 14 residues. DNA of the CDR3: TGTGCCAGCAGCCCCGGGACAGGGGGGGAAAAACTGTTTTTT. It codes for CASSPGTGGEKLFF.

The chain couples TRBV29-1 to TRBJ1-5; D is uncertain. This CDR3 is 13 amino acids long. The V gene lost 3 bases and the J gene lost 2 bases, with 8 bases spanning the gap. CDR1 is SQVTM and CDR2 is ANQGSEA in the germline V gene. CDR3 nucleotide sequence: TGCAGCGTTGATCCCGGGGGCAATCAGCCCCAGCATTTT. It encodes CSVDPGGNQPQHF. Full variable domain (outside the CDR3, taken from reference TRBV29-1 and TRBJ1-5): SAVISQKPSRDICQRGTSLTIQCQVDSQVTMMFWYRQQPGQSLTLIATANQGSEATYESGFVIDKFPISRPNLTFSTLTVSNMSPEDSSIYLCSVDPGGNQPQHFGDGTRLSIL.

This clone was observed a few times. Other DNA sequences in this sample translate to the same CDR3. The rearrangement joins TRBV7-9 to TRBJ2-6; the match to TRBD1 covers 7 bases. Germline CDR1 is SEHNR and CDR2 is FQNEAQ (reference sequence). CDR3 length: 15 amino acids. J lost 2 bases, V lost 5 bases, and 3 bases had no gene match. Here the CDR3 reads CASSPDRAGANVLTF. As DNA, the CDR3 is TGTGCCAGCAGCCCAGACAGGGCTGGGGCCAACGTCCTGACTTTC.

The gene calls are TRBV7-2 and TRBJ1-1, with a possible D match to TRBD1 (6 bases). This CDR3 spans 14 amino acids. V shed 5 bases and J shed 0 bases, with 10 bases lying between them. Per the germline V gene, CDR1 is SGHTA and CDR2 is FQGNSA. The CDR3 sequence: CASSQQGLNTEAFF. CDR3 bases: TGTGCCAGCAGCCAACAGGGCTTGAACACTGAAGCTTTCTTT.

This CDR3 reads CASSPDRANTEAFF. As DNA, the CDR3 is TGTGCCAGTAGCCCGGACAGGGCGAACACTGAAGCTTTCTTT. The chain carries TRBV19 and TRBJ1-1; TRBD1 agrees at 8 bases. The CDR3 spans 14 residues. The trim removed 6 bases at V and 1 base at J, leaving 4 bases unmatched. Germline V gives CDR1 LNHDA, CDR2 SQIVND (reference sequence).

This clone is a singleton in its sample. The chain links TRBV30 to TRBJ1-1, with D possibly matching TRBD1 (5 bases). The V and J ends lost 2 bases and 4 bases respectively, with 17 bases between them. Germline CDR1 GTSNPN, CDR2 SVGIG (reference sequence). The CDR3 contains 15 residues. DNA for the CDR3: TGTGCCTGGAGTTCAGGGTCCTGGTCAGGCACTGAAGCTTTCTTT. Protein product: CAWSSGSWSGTEAFF.

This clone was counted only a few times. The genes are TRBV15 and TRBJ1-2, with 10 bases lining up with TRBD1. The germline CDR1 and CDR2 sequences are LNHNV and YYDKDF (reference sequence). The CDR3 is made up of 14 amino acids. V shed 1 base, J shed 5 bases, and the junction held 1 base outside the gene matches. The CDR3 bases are TGTGCCACCAGCAGAGGACAGGGGGCTTATGGCTACACCTTC. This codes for CATSRGQGAYGYTF. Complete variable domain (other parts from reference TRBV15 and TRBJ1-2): DAMVIQNPRYQVTQFGKPVTLSCSQTLNHNVMYWYQQKSSQAPKLLFHYYDKDFNNEADTPDNFQSRRPNTSFCFLDIRSPGLGDTAMYLCATSRGQGAYGYTFGSGTRLTVV.

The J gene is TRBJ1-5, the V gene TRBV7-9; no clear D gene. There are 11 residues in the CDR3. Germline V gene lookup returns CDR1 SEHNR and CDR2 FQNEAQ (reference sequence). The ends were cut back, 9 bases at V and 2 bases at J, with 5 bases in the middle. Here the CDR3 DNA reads TGTGCCAGTGGGGGCAATCAGCCCCAGCATTTT. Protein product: CASGGNQPQHF.

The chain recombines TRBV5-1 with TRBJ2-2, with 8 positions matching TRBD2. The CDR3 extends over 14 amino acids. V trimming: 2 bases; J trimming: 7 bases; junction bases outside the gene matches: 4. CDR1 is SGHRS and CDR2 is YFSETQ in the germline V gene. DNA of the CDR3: TGCGCCAGCAGCTTAGCGGGAGAGGGCGGGGAGCTGTTTTTT. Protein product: CASSLAGEGGELFF. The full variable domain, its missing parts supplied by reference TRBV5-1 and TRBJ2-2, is KAGVTQTPRYLIKTRGQQVTLSCSPISGHRSVSWYQQTPGQGLQFLFEYFSETQRNKGNFPGRFSGRQFSNSRSEMNVSTLELGDSALYLCASSLAGEGGELFFGEGSRLTVL.

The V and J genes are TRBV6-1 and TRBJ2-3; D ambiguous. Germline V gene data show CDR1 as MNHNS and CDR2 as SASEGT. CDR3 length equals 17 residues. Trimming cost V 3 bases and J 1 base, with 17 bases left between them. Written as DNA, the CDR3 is TGTGCCAGCAGTGATCAACCCCTAGGTGAGGGCACAGATACGCAGTATTTT. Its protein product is CASSDQPLGEGTDTQYF.